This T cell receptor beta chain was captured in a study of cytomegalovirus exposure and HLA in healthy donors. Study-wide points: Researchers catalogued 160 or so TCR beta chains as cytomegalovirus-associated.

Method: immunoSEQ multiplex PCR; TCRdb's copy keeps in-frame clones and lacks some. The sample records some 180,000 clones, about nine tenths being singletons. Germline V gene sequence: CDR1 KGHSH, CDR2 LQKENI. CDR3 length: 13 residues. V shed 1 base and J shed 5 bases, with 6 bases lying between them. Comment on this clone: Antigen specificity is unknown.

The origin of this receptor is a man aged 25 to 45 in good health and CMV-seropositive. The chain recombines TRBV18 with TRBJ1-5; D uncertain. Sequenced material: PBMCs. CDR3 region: CASSPHSDQPQHF. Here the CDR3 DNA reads TGTGCCAGCTCACCACACTCCGATCAGCCCCAGCATTTT.